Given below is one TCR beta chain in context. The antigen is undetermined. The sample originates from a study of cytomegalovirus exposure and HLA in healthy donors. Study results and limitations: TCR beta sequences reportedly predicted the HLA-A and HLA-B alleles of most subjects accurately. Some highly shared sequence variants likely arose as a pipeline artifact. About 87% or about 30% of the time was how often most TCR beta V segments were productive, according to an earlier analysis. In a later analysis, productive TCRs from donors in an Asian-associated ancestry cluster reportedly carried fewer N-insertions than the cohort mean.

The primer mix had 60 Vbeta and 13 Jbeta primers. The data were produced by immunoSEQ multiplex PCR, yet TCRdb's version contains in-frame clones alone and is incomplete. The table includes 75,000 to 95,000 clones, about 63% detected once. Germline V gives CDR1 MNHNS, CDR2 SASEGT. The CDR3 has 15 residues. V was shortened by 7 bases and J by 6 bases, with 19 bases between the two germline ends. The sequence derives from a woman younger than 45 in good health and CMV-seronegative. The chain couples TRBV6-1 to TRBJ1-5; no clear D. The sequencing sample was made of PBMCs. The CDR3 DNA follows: TGTGCCAGCACCCCCCCCCTAGCTGTGAGTCAGCCCCAGCATTTT. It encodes CASTPPLAVSQPQHF.